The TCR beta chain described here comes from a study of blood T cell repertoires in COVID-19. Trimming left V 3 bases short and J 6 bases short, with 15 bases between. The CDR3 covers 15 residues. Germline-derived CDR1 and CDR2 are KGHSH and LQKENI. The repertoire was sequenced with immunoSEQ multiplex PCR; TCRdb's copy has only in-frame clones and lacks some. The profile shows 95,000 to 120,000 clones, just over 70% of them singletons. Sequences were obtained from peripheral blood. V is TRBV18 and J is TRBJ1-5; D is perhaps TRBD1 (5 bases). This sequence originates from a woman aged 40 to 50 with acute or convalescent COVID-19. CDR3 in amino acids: CASSPYAQGVQPQHF. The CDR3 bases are TGTGCCAGCTCACCTTACGCCCAGGGCGTTCAGCCCCAGCATTTT.